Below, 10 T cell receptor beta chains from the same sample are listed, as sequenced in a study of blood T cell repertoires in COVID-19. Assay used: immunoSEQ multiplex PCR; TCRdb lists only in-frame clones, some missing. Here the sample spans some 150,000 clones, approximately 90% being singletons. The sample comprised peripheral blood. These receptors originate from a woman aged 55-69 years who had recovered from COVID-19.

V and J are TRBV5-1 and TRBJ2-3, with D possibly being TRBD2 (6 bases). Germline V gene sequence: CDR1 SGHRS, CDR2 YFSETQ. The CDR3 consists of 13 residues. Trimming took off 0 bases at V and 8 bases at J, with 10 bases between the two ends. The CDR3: CASSLAGGATQYF. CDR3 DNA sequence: TGCGCCAGCAGCTTGGCCGGCGGGGCTACGCAGTATTTT.

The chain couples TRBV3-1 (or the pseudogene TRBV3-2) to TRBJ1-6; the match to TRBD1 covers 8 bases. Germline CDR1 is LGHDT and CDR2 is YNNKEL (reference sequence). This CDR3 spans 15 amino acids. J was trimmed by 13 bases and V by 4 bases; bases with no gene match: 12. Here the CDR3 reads CASSPGTGPTWPLHF. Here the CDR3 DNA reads TGTGCCAGCAGCCCCGGGACAGGACCCACTTGGCCCCTCCACTTT.

CDR3 sequence reads: CASSSGGWDTEAFF. CDR3 nucleotide sequence: TGTGCCAGCAGCTCAGGGGGGTGGGACACTGAAGCTTTCTTT. V is TRBV6-5 and J is TRBJ1-1; TRBD1 matches at 7 bases. Germline V lookup: CDR1 MNHEY, CDR2 SVGAGI. The CDR3 runs 14 residues. V lost 6 bases to trimming and J lost 3 bases; unmatched junction nucleotides: 7.

CDR3 loop: CASSAPGQVEEQYF. The CDR3, as DNA: TGTGCCAGCAGTGCACCGGGACAAGTGGAGGAGCAGTACTTC. V gene TRBV25-1 combines with J gene TRBJ2-7, with D possibly TRBD1 on 6 matching bases. V lost 4 bases and J 7 bases, leaving 17 bases between the germline ends. Germline lookup yields CDR1 MGHDK and CDR2 SYGVNS. The length of the CDR3 is 14 residues.

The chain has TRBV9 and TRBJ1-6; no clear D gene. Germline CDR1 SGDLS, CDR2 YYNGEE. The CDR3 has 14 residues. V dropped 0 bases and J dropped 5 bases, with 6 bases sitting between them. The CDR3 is CASSVGPDNSPLHF. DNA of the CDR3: TGTGCCAGCAGCGTAGGTCCCGATAATTCACCCCTCCACTTT.

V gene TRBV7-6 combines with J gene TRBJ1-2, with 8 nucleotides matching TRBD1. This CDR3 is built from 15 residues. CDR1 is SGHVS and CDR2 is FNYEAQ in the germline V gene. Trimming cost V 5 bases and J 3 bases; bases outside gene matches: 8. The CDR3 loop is CASSQPGQAYYGYTF. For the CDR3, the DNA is TGTGCCAGCAGCCAACCGGGACAGGCCTACTATGGCTACACCTTC.

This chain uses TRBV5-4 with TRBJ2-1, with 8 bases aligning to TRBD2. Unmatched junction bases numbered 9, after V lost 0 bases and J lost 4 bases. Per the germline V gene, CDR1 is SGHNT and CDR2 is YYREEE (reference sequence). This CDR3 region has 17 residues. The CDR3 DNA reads TGTGCCAGCAGCTTGGCCGTAGGCGGGGGGCGGTACAATGAGCAGTTCTTC. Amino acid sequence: CASSLAVGGGRYNEQFF.

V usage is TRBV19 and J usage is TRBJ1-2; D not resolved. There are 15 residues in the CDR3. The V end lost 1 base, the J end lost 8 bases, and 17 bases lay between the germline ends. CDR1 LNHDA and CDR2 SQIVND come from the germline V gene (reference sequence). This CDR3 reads CASSIGGGVGYGYTF. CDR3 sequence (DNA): TGTGCCAGTAGTATAGGTGGAGGTGTGGGGTACGGCTACACCTTC.

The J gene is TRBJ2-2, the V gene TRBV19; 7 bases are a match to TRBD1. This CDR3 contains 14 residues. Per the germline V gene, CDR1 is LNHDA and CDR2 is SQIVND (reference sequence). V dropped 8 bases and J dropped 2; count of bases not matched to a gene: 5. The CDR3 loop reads CASRQGVNTGELFF. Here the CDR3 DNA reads TGTGCCAGTCGACAGGGTGTCAACACCGGGGAGCTGTTTTTT. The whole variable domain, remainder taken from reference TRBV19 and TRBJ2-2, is DGGITQSPKYLFRKEGQNVTLSCEQNLNHDAMYWYRQDPGQGLRLIYYSQIVNDFQKGDIAEGYSVSREKKESFPLTVTSAQKNPTAFYLCASRQGVNTGELFFGEGSRLTVL.

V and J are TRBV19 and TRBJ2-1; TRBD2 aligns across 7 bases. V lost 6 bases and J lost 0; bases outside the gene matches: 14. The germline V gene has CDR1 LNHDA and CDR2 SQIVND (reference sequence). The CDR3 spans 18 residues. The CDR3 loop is CASRPRRLADNSYNEQFF. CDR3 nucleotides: TGTGCCAGTAGGCCCCGGAGGCTAGCGGACAACTCCTACAATGAGCAGTTCTTC.